This entry features one T cell receptor beta chain sequence. Authors' processing steps: From reference gene primer amplification, estimates of nucleated cell counts were derived. Assay: immunoSEQ multiplex PCR; the TCRdb copy retains only in-frame clones and omits some. V and J calls and clone size follow that table, whereas D and trimming were derived from the DNA. The table lists about 39,000 clones, 85% to 90% of them singletons. The data are from a study of blood T cell repertoires in COVID-19. This CDR3 comprises 15 residues. Germline lookup yields CDR1 LNHDA and CDR2 SQIVND (reference sequence). With 1 base clipped from V and 10 bases from J, the junction kept 10 bases outside the gene matches.

V usage is TRBV19 and J usage is TRBJ2-1; TRBD2 matches 7 bases. The TCR was taken from a man aged 55 to 69 with acute or convalescent COVID-19. Material: peripheral blood. Written as DNA, the CDR3 is TGTGCCAGTAGTATAGCGGGAGGTCTACAAGGGGAGCAGTTCTTC. This gives the protein CASSIAGGLQGEQFF. Together with reference TRBV19 and TRBJ2-1, the CDR3 gives the full variable domain: DGGITQSPKYLFRKEGQNVTLSCEQNLNHDAMYWYRQDPGQGLRLIYYSQIVNDFQKGDIAEGYSVSREKKESFPLTVTSAQKNPTAFYLCASSIAGGLQGEQFFGPGTRLTVL.